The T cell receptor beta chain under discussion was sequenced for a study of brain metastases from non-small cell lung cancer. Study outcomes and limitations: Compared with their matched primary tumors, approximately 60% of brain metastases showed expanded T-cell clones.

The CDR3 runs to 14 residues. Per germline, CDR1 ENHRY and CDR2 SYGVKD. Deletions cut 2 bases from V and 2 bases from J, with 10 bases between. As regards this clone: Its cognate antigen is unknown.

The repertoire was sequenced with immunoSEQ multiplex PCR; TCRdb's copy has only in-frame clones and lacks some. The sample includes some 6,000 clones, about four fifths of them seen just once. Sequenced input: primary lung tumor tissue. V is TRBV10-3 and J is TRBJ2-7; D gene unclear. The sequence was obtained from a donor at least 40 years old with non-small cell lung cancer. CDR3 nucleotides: TGTGCCATCAGTGAGGGCCGTGGAGCCTACGAGCAGTACTTC. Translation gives CAISEGRGAYEQYF.